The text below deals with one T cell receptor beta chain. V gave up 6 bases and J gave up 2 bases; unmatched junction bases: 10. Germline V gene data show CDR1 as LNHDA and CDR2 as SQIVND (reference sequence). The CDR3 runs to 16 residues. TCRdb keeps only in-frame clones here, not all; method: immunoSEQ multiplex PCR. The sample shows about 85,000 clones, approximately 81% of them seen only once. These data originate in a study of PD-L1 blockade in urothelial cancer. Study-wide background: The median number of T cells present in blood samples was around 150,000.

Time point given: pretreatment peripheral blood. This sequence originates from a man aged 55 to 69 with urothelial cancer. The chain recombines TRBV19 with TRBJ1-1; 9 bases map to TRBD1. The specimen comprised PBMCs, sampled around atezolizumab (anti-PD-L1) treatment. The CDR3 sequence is CASSLTGTGINTEAFF. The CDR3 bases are TGTGCCAGTAGCTTAACCGGGACAGGGATAAACACTGAAGCTTTCTTT.